Below, 8 T cell receptor beta chains from the same sample are listed, as sequenced in a study of blood T cell repertoires in COVID-19. TCRdb's table, derived via immunoSEQ multiplex PCR, lists solely in-frame clones and lacks some. The sample includes about 70,000 clones, more than 75% of them seen just once. The material sequenced was peripheral blood. These receptor sequences come from a human donor in a cohort sampled during active COVID-19.

In DNA, the CDR3 is TGCGCCAGCAGTGATGGTGTAGCGGGGAGCACAGATACGCAGTATTTT. Amino acids: CASSDGVAGSTDTQYF. The chain carries TRBV10-1 and TRBJ2-3; 8 nucleotides line up with TRBD2. The CDR3 extends over 16 amino acids. Germline V lookup: CDR1 WNHNN, CDR2 SYGVQD (reference sequence). V lost 3 bases and J lost 0; bases outside the gene matches: 5.

This chain connects TRBV23-1 to TRBJ2-7; D is uncertain. TRBV23-1 is an ORF, and what it does is uncertain. This CDR3 is built from 12 residues. The V gene lost 5 bases and the J gene lost 3 bases, with 8 bases spanning the gap. The CDR3 bases are TGCGCCAGCAGTAGACATATCTACGAGCAGTACTTC. Its protein is CASSRHIYEQYF.

The V call is TRBV2, the J call TRBJ2-1; D perhaps matches TRBD1 (6 bases). This CDR3 has 15 amino acids. The germline gives CDR1 SNHLY, CDR2 FYNNEI. Trimming left V 2 bases short and J 3 bases short, with 11 bases between. The CDR3 DNA sequence: TGTGCCAGCAGTGAAAGGGGGAACAGCTACAATGAGCAGTTCTTC. This encodes CASSERGNSYNEQFF.

The V and J genes are TRBV5-6 and TRBJ2-5; 11 bases are shared with TRBD2. The CDR3 is 18 residues long. V lost 0 bases, J lost 4 bases, and 11 bases stayed unmatched. Germline V CDR1 and CDR2: SGHDT, YYEEEE. The CDR3 DNA reads as TGTGCCAGCAGCTTGGATGGAACTAGCGGGAGTGAGGGAGAGACCCAGTACTTC. Translated, it gives CASSLDGTSGSEGETQYF.

The chain uses TRBV11-3 and TRBJ2-3; tentative D call: TRBD1 (6 bases). Germline CDR1 is SGHNT and CDR2 is YENEEA. CDR3 length: 14 amino acids. The V gene lost 4 bases and the J gene lost 2 bases, with 10 bases spanning the gap. CDR3 sequence reads: CASSSGHITDTQYF. For the CDR3, the DNA is TGTGCCAGCAGCTCGGGACACATCACAGATACGCAGTATTTT.

The chain uses TRBV6-1 and TRBJ2-7; 11 bases fit TRBD1. The CDR3 is 15 residues long. Trimming at V came to 2 bases and at J to 2 bases, leaving 2 bases not matched to a gene. CDR1 is MNHNS and CDR2 is SASEGT in the germline V gene. In DNA, the CDR3 is TGTGCCAGCAGTGAATTGGGACAGGGGGCCTACGAGCAGTACTTC. It yields the protein CASSELGQGAYEQYF.

The V gene is TRBV28, the J gene TRBJ2-5; 12 nucleotides agree with TRBD2. Per germline, CDR1 MDHEN and CDR2 SYDVKM. The CDR3 totals 19 residues. Germline trimming cut 4 bases from V and 4 bases from J; bases unmatched to any gene: 16. The CDR3 loop is CASSSLGLAGGPGGETQYF. DNA for the CDR3: TGTGCCAGCAGTTCCCTCGGGCTAGCGGGAGGGCCAGGGGGAGAGACCCAGTACTTC.

The V gene is TRBV5-6, the J gene TRBJ2-1, with 7 positions matching TRBD2. V shed 2 bases and J 2 bases; nucleotides not matched to a gene: 1. The V gene's germline CDR1 is SGHDT and CDR2 YYEEEE. The CDR3 is 14 residues long. In nucleotides, the CDR3 is TGTGCCAGCAGCTTCGGGAGGCCCTACAATGAGCAGTTCTTC. Translated: CASSFGRPYNEQFF.